The 27 T cell receptor beta chains listed next were all sequenced from one sample in a study of T cell responses to AZD1222 COVID-19 vaccine. The table came from immunoSEQ multiplex PCR; TCRdb's copy has only in-frame clones and leaves some out. In the table there are some 150,000 clones, about 86% of which are singletons. The specimen was peripheral blood, collected 28 days after the second AZD1222 dose. The receptors derive from an adult who received the AZD1222 COVID-19 vaccine.

The chain is built from TRBV6-6 and TRBJ2-6, with unresolved D. Per germline, CDR1 MNHNY and CDR2 SVGAGI (reference sequence). The V and J ends lost 5 bases and 4 bases respectively, with 15 bases between them. CDR3 length equals 16 residues. CDR3 sequence reads: CASSPLTISGANVLTF. CDR3 DNA: TGTGCCAGCAGTCCGTTAACAATCTCGGGGGCCAACGTCCTGACTTTC.

This chain links TRBV19 with TRBJ2-7; D is unresolved. V gave up 10 bases and J gave up 3 bases, with 16 bases separating them. CDR3 size: 13 residues. Germline CDR1 is LNHDA and CDR2 is SQIVND (reference sequence). The CDR3 spells CATLDANDYEQYF. The CDR3 DNA sequence: TGTGCCACCCTTGACGCGAACGACTACGAGCAGTACTTC.

This clone showed up just once. Other DNA sequences within the sample encode an identical CDR3. This chain joins TRBV5-1 and TRBJ1-4; perhaps TRBD1 as D (5 bases). CDR3 length: 14 residues. Trimming cost V 0 bases and J 7 bases, with 10 bases left between them. Germline-derived CDR1 and CDR2 are SGHRS and YFSETQ. The CDR3 bases are TGCGCCAGCAGCTTGGCGGGGCCGGGTGAAAAACTGTTTTTT. Translating gives CASSLAGPGEKLFF.

This chain links TRBV28 with TRBJ1-4, with 7 bases aligning to TRBD1. The ends lost 5 bases at V and 3 bases at J; junction bases unmatched: 6. Germline V CDR1 and CDR2: MDHEN, SYDVKM. This CDR3 is 15 amino acids long. This CDR3 is CASSPTGTANEKLFF. Written as DNA, the CDR3 is TGTGCCAGCAGTCCGACCGGGACAGCTAATGAAAAACTGTTTTTT.

The chain is built from TRBV18 and TRBJ2-2; D might be TRBD1 (5 bases). CDR1 and CDR2 from the germline V gene are KGHSH and LQKENI. Trimming removed 2 bases from V and 1 base from J, with 14 bases in between. The CDR3 has 17 amino acids. Here the CDR3 reads CASSPAGATGNTGELFF. The CDR3 bases are TGTGCCAGCTCACCAGCCGGCGCAACAGGGAACACCGGGGAGCTGTTTTTT.

The rearrangement links TRBV27 to TRBJ1-2, with D possibly TRBD1 on 5 matching bases. CDR3 length: 14 residues. Looked up from germline, CDR1 is MNHEY and CDR2 is SMNVEV (reference sequence). The germline V and J ends were trimmed by 3 bases and 2 bases, with 10 bases remaining between them. The CDR3 reads CASSLAGRNYGYTF. DNA for the CDR3: TGTGCCAGCAGTTTGGCGGGGCGCAACTATGGCTACACCTTC.

This clone was seen a few times. The sample carries other DNA sequences with the same CDR3. V gene TRBV11-2 combines with J gene TRBJ1-2, with no clear D. CDR1 is SGHAT, CDR2 FQNNGV, per germline. V was cut by 3 bases and J by 7 bases, with 6 bases left in between. The length of the CDR3 is 11 residues. CDR3 DNA sequence: TGTGCCAGCAGCTTCCGGGGTGGCTACACCTTC. This codes for CASSFRGGYTF.

This chain links TRBV7-9 with TRBJ2-7; TRBD2 agrees at 9 bases. V lost 7 bases to trimming and J lost 6 bases; unmatched junction nucleotides: 13. CDR3 size: 15 residues. The V gene's germline CDR1 is SEHNR and CDR2 FQNEAQ (reference sequence). In nucleotides, the CDR3 is TGTGCCAGCATAGGGGCGGGAGGGCCGATCGGCGAGCAGTACTTC. Its protein is CASIGAGGPIGEQYF. Together with reference TRBV7-9 and TRBJ2-7, the CDR3 gives the full variable domain: DTGVSQNPRHKITKRGQNVTFRCDPISEHNRLYWYRQTLGQGPEFLTYFQNEAQLEKSRLLSDRFSAERPKGSFSTLEIQRTEQGDSAMYLCASIGAGGPIGEQYFGPGTRLTVT.

The V and J genes are TRBV5-6 and TRBJ2-1; D possibly corresponds to TRBD2 (6 bases). This CDR3 has 14 amino acids. V gave up 4 bases and J gave up 3 bases, with 11 bases separating them. CDR1 is SGHDT, CDR2 YYEEEE, per germline. The CDR3: CASSELTSYNEQFF. The CDR3 coding sequence is TGTGCCAGCAGCGAACTGACTAGCTACAATGAGCAGTTCTTC.

For this clone: One junction end disagrees with the germline gene, perhaps due to a read error. This sequence joins TRBV19 and TRBJ2-2; 12 positions agree with TRBD1. The CDR3 loop spans 18 amino acids. Germline V gives CDR1 LNHDA, CDR2 SQIVND (reference sequence). CDR3 protein: CPEGDPGQGATNTGELFF. The CDR3 coding sequence is TGCCCCGAAGGGGATCCGGGACAGGGGGCTACGAACACCGGGGAGCTGTTTTTT.

This chain joins TRBV12-3 or TRBV12-4 and TRBJ1-1; D not resolved. The CDR3 has 13 amino acids. V shed 6 bases and J shed 7 bases, with 15 bases lying between them. The CDR3 coding sequence is TGTGCCAGCAGAGAGCGGGCCGACAATGAAGCTTTCTTT. Translation: CASRERADNEAFF.

About this clone: The same CDR3 arises from other DNA sequences in this sample as well. V and J are TRBV9 and TRBJ2-3; tentatively, D is TRBD2 (6 bases). Per the germline V gene, CDR1 is SGDLS and CDR2 is YYNGEE. This CDR3 spans 15 amino acids. Trimming cost V 3 bases and J 3 bases, with 14 bases left between them. The CDR3 DNA sequence: TGTGCCAGCAGCGCCGGGCTAGCGATTACAGATACGCAGTATTTT. Protein product: CASSAGLAITDTQYF.

This clone was seen once. CDR3 coding DNA: TGTGCCAGCAGCGCGGACAGGGAAAATGAAAAACTGTTTTTT. This translates into CASSADRENEKLFF. The rearrangement uses TRBV7-9 and TRBJ1-4; 8 bases fit TRBD1. Germline CDR1 reads SEHNR; CDR2 reads FQNEAQ (reference sequence). After removal of 5 bases from V and 5 bases from J, the junction contained 4 bases not matched to a gene. The CDR3 extends over 14 amino acids.

This chain uses TRBV18 with TRBJ1-4; 7 nucleotides agree with TRBD1. This CDR3 spans 14 amino acids. J was trimmed by 3 bases and V by 8 bases; bases with no gene match: 6. Per germline, CDR1 KGHSH and CDR2 LQKENI. The CDR3: CASRGQVSNEKLFF. The CDR3 DNA sequence: TGTGCCAGCCGAGGACAGGTCTCTAATGAAAAACTGTTTTTT.

V gene TRBV19 combines with J gene TRBJ2-7, with D tentatively TRBD2 (5 bases). Germline CDR1 and CDR2: LNHDA and SQIVND (reference sequence). This CDR3 is 16 amino acids long. The V end lost 1 base, the J end lost 0 bases, and 13 bases lay between the germline ends. The CDR3 loop reads CASSIGGRPPSYEQYF. For the CDR3, the DNA is TGTGCCAGTAGTATAGGTGGGAGACCCCCCTCCTACGAGCAGTACTTC.

The V gene is TRBV30, the J gene TRBJ1-1, with 8 bases aligning to TRBD1. Unmatched junction bases numbered 4, after V lost 0 bases and J lost 4 bases. This CDR3 has 14 amino acids. CDR1 is GTSNPN, CDR2 SVGIG, per germline (reference sequence). CDR3 residues: CAWSVQGAVTEAFF. The DNA for the CDR3 is TGTGCCTGGAGTGTCCAGGGGGCGGTCACTGAAGCTTTCTTT.

V and J are TRBV6-1 and TRBJ2-7, with D maybe TRBD1 (5 bases). Trimming removed 3 bases from V and 0 bases from J, with 12 bases in between. Germline CDR1 and CDR2: MNHNS and SASEGT. The CDR3 loop spans 15 amino acids. The CDR3 reads CASSEWGASSYEQYF. For the CDR3, the DNA is TGTGCCAGCAGTGAGTGGGGCGCAAGCTCCTACGAGCAGTACTTC.

Here the CDR3 reads CATSSGTTDTQYF. The CDR3 nucleotides read TGTGCCACCTCCTCCGGGACTACAGATACGCAGTATTTT. The chain combines TRBV24-1 with TRBJ2-3, with D maybe TRBD2 (6 bases). Germline V gene lookup returns CDR1 KGHDR and CDR2 SFDVKD. Trimming cost V 9 bases and J 3 bases, with 12 bases left between them. The CDR3 runs 13 residues.

V usage is TRBV13 and J usage is TRBJ1-2; D not resolved. CDR1 and CDR2 from the germline V gene are PRHDT and FYEKMQ (reference sequence). The CDR3 totals 19 residues. Trimming shortened V by 1 base and J by 1 base, and 22 bases separated the two germline ends. The CDR3: CASSLEAVPTGDVNYGYTF. CDR3 coding DNA: TGTGCCAGCAGCTTAGAGGCAGTCCCGACGGGAGACGTTAACTATGGCTACACCTTC.

The V and J genes are TRBV10-3 and TRBJ2-7; no firm D call. Trimming removed 6 bases at V and 7 bases at J, with 19 bases between. This CDR3 is 14 amino acids long. Germline V gene lookup returns CDR1 ENHRY and CDR2 SYGVKD. The CDR3 bases are TGTGCCATCAGCCCCCTCGGCCCTCTAGGAGAGCAGTACTTC. As protein: CAISPLGPLGEQYF.

Worth noting for this clone: One end of the junction fails to match germline, which may point to a read error. This chain uses TRBV10-1 with TRBJ2-5, with 10 bases fitting TRBD1. CDR1 is WNHNN, CDR2 SYGVQD, per germline (reference sequence). The CDR3 has 14 amino acids. The CDR3: CASCETGGLGTQYF. CDR3 DNA: TGCGCCAGCTGTGAGACAGGGGGCTTGGGGACCCAGTACTTC.

This chain uses TRBV6-4 with TRBJ2-2; no reliable D call. The CDR3 consists of 13 residues. V dropped 6 bases and J dropped 6 bases, with 11 bases sitting between them. The V gene's germline CDR1 is MRHNA and CDR2 SNTAGT. CDR3 in DNA: TGTGCCAGCAGCCTAAGAGGATCCGGGGAGCTGTTTTTT. Translated, it gives CASSLRGSGELFF.

The J gene is TRBJ2-7, the V gene TRBV6-5; 7 positions agree with TRBD2. CDR1 and CDR2 (germline): MNHEY, SVGAGI. V lost 3 bases, J lost 2 bases, and 4 bases stayed unmatched. CDR3 size: 14 residues. CDR3 sequence: CASSYGGGPYEQYF. The CDR3 DNA reads as TGTGCCAGCAGTTATGGGGGAGGGCCCTACGAGCAGTACTTC.

Here the CDR3 DNA reads TGTGCCACCGCAGTACGGTTCCGCGGCACCGGGGAGCTGTTTTTT. It specifies CATAVRFRGTGELFF. V is TRBV6-5 and J is TRBJ2-2; D not certain. CDR3 length: 15 residues. V lost 10 bases, J lost 4 bases, and 19 bases lay in between. Germline CDR1 is MNHEY and CDR2 is SVGAGI.

This chain links TRBV4-2 with TRBJ2-1, with 8 bases lining up with TRBD2. This CDR3 spans 14 amino acids. V shed 4 bases and J 2 bases; nucleotides not matched to a gene: 1. Germline lookup yields CDR1 LGHNA and CDR2 YNFKEQ. The CDR3: CASSPGLAYNEQFF. DNA for the CDR3: TGTGCCAGCAGCCCGGGACTAGCCTACAATGAGCAGTTCTTC.

The chain combines TRBV18 with TRBJ2-1; D is undetermined. V lost 2 bases and J 1 base, leaving 9 bases between the germline ends. CDR3 length: 15 residues. CDR1 is KGHSH, CDR2 LQKENI, per germline. Here the CDR3 DNA reads TGTGCCAGCTCACCAGTTTACAGTTCCTACAATGAGCAGTTCTTC. Its translation: CASSPVYSSYNEQFF.

The CDR3 coding sequence is TGTGCCAGCAGTTTAAGCGACAGAAATAATTCACCCCTCCACTTT. This translates into CASSLSDRNNSPLHF. The chain employs TRBV27 and TRBJ1-6, with TRBD1 as a possible D gene (5 bases). This CDR3 region has 15 residues. V was cut by 2 bases and J by 5 bases, with 10 bases left in between. In germline, CDR1 is MNHEY, CDR2 SMNVEV (reference sequence).